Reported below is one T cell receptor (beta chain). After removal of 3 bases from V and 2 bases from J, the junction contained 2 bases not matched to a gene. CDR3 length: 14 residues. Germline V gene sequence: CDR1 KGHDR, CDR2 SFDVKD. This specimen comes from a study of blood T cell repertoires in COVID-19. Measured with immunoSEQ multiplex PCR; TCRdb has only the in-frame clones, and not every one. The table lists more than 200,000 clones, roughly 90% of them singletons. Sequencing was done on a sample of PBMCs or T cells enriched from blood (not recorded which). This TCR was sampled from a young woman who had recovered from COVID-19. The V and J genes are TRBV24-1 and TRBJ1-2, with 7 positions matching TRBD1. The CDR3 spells CATSDLGQNYGYTF. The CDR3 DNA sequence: TGTGCCACCAGTGATCTGGGACAGAACTATGGCTACACCTTC.